This paragraph reports one T cell receptor (beta chain). Its antigen is currently unknown. The source of the sample is a study of cytomegalovirus exposure and HLA in healthy donors. Whole-study findings and limits: Generally TCR sequences proved uncommon, though certain public TCRs appeared in numerous donors. Specificity for CMV antigens was confirmed in vitro for three of the CMV-associated chains. Among TCR beta chains, those listed as cytomegalovirus-associated numbered some 170. Diagnosis of cytomegalovirus status made by the classifier reportedly showed high specificity and sensitivity.

The germline gives CDR1 MGHRA, CDR2 YSYEKL. Germline trimming cut 1 base from V and 2 bases from J; bases unmatched to any gene: 5. The CDR3 covers 16 residues. Generated by immunoSEQ multiplex PCR, the TCRdb table keeps only in-frame clones and is missing some. The sample records about 360,000 clones, roughly 85% being singletons. The sequence derives from a woman aged 18-35 years in good health and CMV-seronegative. The sequenced sample consisted of PBMCs. This chain links TRBV4-1 with TRBJ1-3, with 7 bases lining up with TRBD1. The CDR3 DNA is TGCGCCAGCAGCCAAGGACAGGGATCGGCTGGAAACACCATATATTTT. Its translation is CASSQGQGSAGNTIYF.